This T cell receptor beta chain derives from a study of blood T cells in healthy people across ages. Overall study results and limits: Per-million-T-cell TCR beta diversity fell roughly linearly with age. Compared with aged donors, long-lived donors showed fewer expanded clones, suggesting selection.

A second PCR, run for roughly 7 to 12 cycles, used a sample-barcoded 5' primer plus a J-beta primer mix. TCRdb used MiXCR to reprocess the 5' RACE reads, holding one entry per CDR3 protein. The sample includes under 1,000,000 distinct CDR3 sequences, 46% seen only once; the top ten take around 18%. As to this clonotype: Antigen unknown.

PBMCs, at least 7 million per sample, were isolated. Looked up from germline, CDR1 is SNHLY and CDR2 is FYNNEI. CDR3 size: 14 residues. Trimming took 6 bases from V and 6 from J; bases not matched to a gene: 4. This TCR derives from a man older than 75 in good health. The rearrangement joins TRBV2 to TRBJ1-5; TRBD1 agrees at 11 bases. The sequencing input was blood. CDR3 loop: CASRAGTGGQPQHF. Here the CDR3 DNA reads TGTGCCAGCAGGGCCGGGACAGGGGGTCAGCCCCAGCATTTT.